This TCR beta chain was profiled in a study of T cells after yellow fever vaccination. Broader study findings: Booster samples showed a return of most primary-vaccination clones (around 96% CD4, around 85% CD8). It was a weaker secondary response, yet one that peaked faster, at day 5 versus 15. From the bulk population, abundant clonotypes could contaminate and appear within FACS-sorted repertoires.

Trimming cost V 5 bases and J 2 bases, with 27 bases left between them. Germline V gene lookup returns CDR1 SEHNR and CDR2 FQNEAQ (reference sequence). This CDR3 region has 19 residues. This clonotype was seen repeatedly, ten times or more. Its antigen remains unidentified. Conversion of TCR transcripts into cDNA relied on 5'RACE template switching, which added a universal primer site and UMIs. TCRdb processed the 5' RACE reads anew with MiXCR; each CDR3 protein has one entry. The table records 300,000 to 350,000 distinct CDR3 sequences, around 4.5% of them present only once. The V call is TRBV7-9, the J call TRBJ1-2; D not resolved. This sequence was found in a young man who received the YFV17D yellow fever vaccine. Sequencing used PBMCs, obtained 15 days after the yellow fever booster vaccination. CDR3 sequence: CASSVQAPLQGRRNYGYTF. DNA for the CDR3: TGTGCCAGCAGCGTTCAAGCCCCCCTCCAAGGGCGACGGAACTATGGCTACACCTTC.